This T cell receptor beta chain was obtained from a study of regulatory T cells in long-lasting Graves disease (dated by TCRdb to the early 2020s). Regarding the research as a whole: Patients with newly diagnosed Graves' disease had been on antithyroid drugs for under 3 months. Peripheral blood TCR sequencing and RNA sequencing compared persistent Graves' disease patients with newly diagnosed Graves' disease patients. The study was registered as a clinical trial and conducted in China. TCR sequencing covered 13 persistent and around 20 newly diagnosed Graves' disease patients, some 35 samples in total. Overall results and qualifications from the work: Compared with newly diagnosed patients, patients with persistent Graves' disease had lower TCR Shannon entropy and fewer highly expanded clones, which suggests clonal expansion. More public clonotypes were shared among persistent patients (roughly 2,900) than among newly diagnosed patients (roughly 1,000). Preferential use of TRBV28, TRBJ1-2 and TRBJ2-5 was observed in persistent disease, whereas TRBV20-1 and TRBJ2-1 were favored in newly diagnosed disease. The small sample size was acknowledged by the authors as a limitation that may reduce accuracy. Only the TCR beta chain was sequenced and analyzed. Only peripheral blood was studied, because thyroid tissue, the primary lesion, was inaccessible.

Relative to germline, V is missing 3 bases and J is missing 6 bases, with 2 bases of the junction outside any gene match. The CDR3 covers 12 residues, taking in both the cysteine and the phenylalanine. Here the CDR3 DNA is all that survives: 36 bases in frame from base 1. This clonotype has a count of ten or more. Its antigen is currently not known. Base-call qualities are not available, and no considerably larger clone is one nucleotide away. The time point label for this specimen denotes: newly diagnosed GD, antithyroid drugs for less than 3 months. For both TCR sequencing and RNA sequencing, RNA was extracted from PBMCs using TRIzol. The diagnosis of Graves' disease followed American Thyroid Association guidelines. Recruitment of patients was carried out at an endocrinology department in Xi'an, China. Each patient gave approximately 9 milliliters of peripheral blood, collected in an EDTA anticoagulant tube. PBMCs were isolated by Ficoll Paque Plus density gradient separation without further T cell sorting. An Agilent 2100 Bioanalyzer and agarose gel were used to check RNA quality, while a NanoDrop 2000 measured RNA concentration.

Library construction relied on multiplex PCR. Sequencing relied on an Illumina HiSeq 4000. TCR beta libraries were built with iRepertoire HTBI primers and Arm-PCR amplification of CDR3 regions. Before sequencing, the PCR products went through gel purification. On the study's bioinformatics: Across samples, 62 TRBV and over 11 TRBJ segments were identified and used for gene usage analysis of CDR3 amino acid clonotypes. COPE and FqMerger were used to merge the filtered high-quality paired reads into contigs. Contigs were aligned with BLAST to IMGT TRBV, TRBD and TRBJ reference genes, and CDR3 was defined per IMGT. Clonotypes above 0.1% frequency were classified as highly expanded clones. Repertoire diversity was measured by Shannon entropy, and V-J evenness by the Gini coefficient. Clonotypes shared by more than one individual were considered public. The raw public data were reprocessed by TCRdb itself: fastp quality trimming at Q25, MiXCR clonotype calling, in-frame beta chains only. Every CDR3 protein is listed once, alongside the most common genes and DNA of its rows. It is TCRdb's table, rather than the study itself, that gives the V and J calls and clone size. Within this sample are about 360,000 distinct CDR3 sequences, with around 15% of them counted one time only. Jointly, the top ten make up roughly a fifth of the sample.

A further study also used this sample, focusing on T cells in Graves' hyperthyroidism and ophthalmopathy. The second study reports: A patient counted as having stable Graves' hyperthyroidism if no progression to ophthalmopathy occurred over 18 months of follow-up. The hyperthyroidism patients were between 18 and 65 years old and newly diagnosed, with a disease duration of less than 2 months. Exclusion was applied to patients with uncontrolled infections, other autoimmune diseases, pregnancy or lactation. Diagnoses were established on the basis of clinical symptoms, serum thyroxine and TRAb, thyroid ultrasound, and orbital computed tomography. For the first round of RT-PCR on the TCR CDR3, the HTBI primer set was used together with the Qiagen OneStep RT-PCR kit. Blood samples also contained most of the expanded thyroid clonotypes (frequency above 0.001), which suggests that blood repertoires may reflect thyroid immune responses. A model built on a 13 V-J signature distinguished ophthalmopathy from stable hyperthyroidism, reaching about 88% sensitivity and 81.08% specificity in cross-validation and 80%/75% in testing. In validation, the model predicted progression to ophthalmopathy with around 71% sensitivity and less than 80% specificity, a median of 6.5 months before onset. A discovery cohort of roughly 96 patients, about 44 with Graves' ophthalmopathy and fewer than 65 with stable Graves' hyperthyroidism, was used to find distinguishing TCR V-J signatures. Prospective prediction of ophthalmopathy was tested in an independent validation cohort consisting of fewer than 20 hyperthyroidism patients and 15 or so patients who later progressed to ophthalmopathy. The approximately 100 discovery patients were randomly split 7:3 into training and test sets. In addition, the study compared T-cell repertoires in thyroid tissue and in blood from roughly 6 Graves' hyperthyroidism patients. After sampling, hyperthyroidism patients received methimazole starting at 30 mg daily, and ophthalmopathy patients received high-dose intravenous methylprednisolone. The libraries were constructed in a second round of multiplex PCR and then size-selected and purified. The libraries were sequenced on an Illumina HiSeq2000 using paired-end 100 bp reads. SOAPnuke was used to process the raw data, with reads discarded if the reads contained adapters or uncalled bases, had a mean Phred below 15, or lacked an exact constant-primer or identifier match. COPE v1.2.5 was used to merge high-quality paired reads, and clonotypes were defined as unique nucleotide sequences. MiTCR v1.1 was used to align the clonotypes against IMGT TRBV, TRBD and TRBJ reference segments. Analysis was restricted to V-J combinations with a frequency above 0.0001, which covered roughly 99% of repertoires. The TCS score was defined as the ratio of F50 (clonal expansion) to E x V (chaos), calculated using BLOSUM62-based TCRdist between CDR3 peptides within each V-J. Welch's t-statistics and random forest reduced approximately 520 V-J features to 13, which were used in a naive Bayes classifier (R e1071). No statistical method was used to set the sample size in advance, and investigators knew the group allocation. The paper describes TCR Vbeta CDR3 sequencing of 120 to 150 peripheral blood samples, made up of about 41 ophthalmopathy patients, 70 to 75 hyperthyroidism patients and 17 progressor patients.

The rearranged chain carries TRBV12-3 or TRBV12-4 and TRBJ2-7; 7 middle bases align to TRBD2. The sequence came from a woman aged 18 to 35 with Graves disease. Donor details come from another sample of the same person, matched by shared clones. Sequencing used peripheral blood mononuclear cells (PBMCs), obtained at new diagnosis, from a patient treated with antithyroid drugs. The CDR3 sequence is CASSFGGSEQYF. The nucleotides are TGTGCCAGCAGTTTCGGGGGGAGCGAGCAGTACTTC.